One and the same sample provided the 9 T cell receptor beta chains below, sequenced in a study of molecular identifiers for immune sequencing clone quantification. From the PCR reads, TCRdb called clonotypes with MiXCR, one entry per CDR3 protein. Altogether 490,000 or so distinct CDR3 sequences are present, about 22% being singletons, with the ten largest covering around 0.84%. The sample was naive CD8+ T cells from blood, with Jurkat cell RNA spiked in. Subset described: FACS-sorted CD8+CD4-CCR7+CD45RA+ naive T cells. Receptors originate from a human donor in good health. Some libraries in this study had Jurkat cell RNA spiked in.

This clonotype was found many times. This rearrangement joins TRBV20-1 to TRBJ1-5; D unclear. Per the germline V gene, CDR1 is DFQATT and CDR2 is SNEGSKA (reference sequence). The CDR3 runs 15 residues. With 0 bases removed from V and 3 bases from J, the gap between germline ends came to 12 bases. This CDR3 reads CSARDLGVVNQPQHF. DNA of the CDR3: TGCAGTGCTAGAGATCTTGGGGTTGTCAATCAGCCCCAGCATTTT.

This clonotype was seen ten or more times. The chain is built from TRBV9 and TRBJ1-3, with a tentative D call TRBD1 (6 bases). Germline CDR1 reads SGDLS; CDR2 reads YYNGEE. The CDR3 sequence is 15 residues long. V was trimmed by 0 bases and J by 7 bases, leaving 14 bases between them. This CDR3 reads CASSVGGGTLNTIYF. The DNA for the CDR3 is TGTGCCAGCAGCGTAGGAGGGGGGACCCTGAACACCATATATTTT.

The CDR3 here is CAIPSYGQGNYEQYF. The CDR3 DNA reads as TGTGCCATCCCATCGTACGGGCAGGGGAATTACGAGCAGTACTTC. The V gene is TRBV2, the J gene TRBJ2-7, with D perhaps matching TRBD1 (6 bases). The V and J ends lost 10 bases and 4 bases respectively, with 23 bases between them. The CDR3 has 15 residues. Germline values: CDR1 SNHLY, CDR2 FYNNEI.

This clonotype occurred a few times. The chain joins TRBV28 to TRBJ2-3; a weak D match, TRBD2 (6 bases). V lost 3 bases to trimming and J lost 1 base, with 14 bases between them. In germline, CDR1 is MDHEN, CDR2 SYDVKM. The CDR3 contains 16 residues. The CDR3 coding sequence is TGTGCCAGCAGTTTTTCCGTAGCGGACCGCACAGATACGCAGTATTTT. Its translation is CASSFSVADRTDTQYF.

This clonotype was recorded many times. The rearrangement uses TRBV20-1 and TRBJ2-7, with 7 nucleotides matching TRBD1. The CDR3 is 12 residues long. The V gene's germline CDR1 is DFQATT and CDR2 SNEGSKA (reference sequence). J lost 3 bases, V lost 5 bases, and 4 bases had no gene match. CDR3 amino acids: CSAPTGVYEQYF. The DNA of the CDR3 is TGCAGTGCTCCCACAGGGGTCTACGAGCAGTACTTC.

This clonotype was picked up many times. The chain recombines TRBV4-1 with TRBJ1-1; 8 bases are a match to TRBD1. The length of the CDR3 is 15 residues. Germline loops: CDR1 MGHRA, CDR2 YSYEKL. V shed 1 base and J 2 bases; nucleotides not matched to a gene: 3. The chain's CDR3 is CASSQVGQANTEAFF. CDR3 bases: TGCGCCAGCAGCCAAGTGGGACAGGCAAACACTGAAGCTTTCTTT.

This clonotype was detected many times. The chain employs TRBV5-6 and TRBJ2-7; D unresolved. Trimming pared 4 bases from V and 3 bases from J, leaving 14 bases between. The germline CDR1 and CDR2 sequences are SGHDT and YYEEEE. The CDR3 totals 14 residues. The CDR3 loop reads CASSPSLQVYEQYF. The CDR3 region has the DNA TGTGCCAGCAGCCCGTCCCTCCAAGTCTACGAGCAGTACTTC.

As regards this clonotype: This may come from a read error, since a much larger clone is one base off. The chain uses TRBV28 and TRBJ2-1; D is unresolved. Germline V CDR1 and CDR2: MDHEN, SYDVKM. The CDR3 is 14 amino acids. CDR3 in DNA: TGTGCCAGCAGCCACGGTAGCTCCTACAATGAGCAGCTCTTC. This encodes CASSHGSSYNEQLF.

The table lists this clonotype with many counts. The chain links TRBV20-1 to TRBJ2-7; 7 bases fit TRBD2. V trimming: 3 bases; J trimming: 0 bases; junction bases outside the gene matches: 5. CDR1 DFQATT and CDR2 SNEGSKA come from the germline V gene (reference sequence). CDR3 length: 14 amino acids. CDR3: CSASSSGFSYEQYF. The CDR3 DNA reads as TGCAGTGCTAGCTCTAGCGGATTCTCCTACGAGCAGTACTTC.